The sample holds many counts of the clone carrying this T cell receptor (beta chain). TCRdb called the 5' RACE reads again in MiXCR, with one record for every CDR3 protein. The sample records more than 650,000 distinct CDR3 sequences, roughly 6.2% being singletons. CDR1 and CDR2 (germline): DFQATT, SNEGSKA (reference sequence). Trimming cost V 7 bases and J 0 bases, with 16 bases left between them. The CDR3 runs to 15 residues. This sample is part of a study of identical twins. Material: naive T cells sorted from blood. The receptor's source is a man aged 18 to 30 in good health. The chain uses TRBV20-1 and TRBJ2-1; weak D call: TRBD2 (7 bases). This chain's CDR3 is CSGSKGGSSYNEQFF. CDR3 nucleotides: TGCAGTGGATCAAAGGGGGGGAGCTCCTACAATGAGCAGTTCTTC.